This passage covers 7 T cell receptor beta chains from one sample sequenced in a study of shared clonotypes between healthy human individuals. Assay used: immunoSEQ multiplex PCR; TCRdb lists only in-frame clones, some missing. In the table there are some 500,000 clones, roughly 85% of which are singletons. Sequencing input: PBMCs. All receptors derive from a woman aged 35 to 49 in good health. Some clones in this sample may be carry-over from other donors' samples.

This clone was observed once. V usage is TRBV7-3 and J usage is TRBJ2-1, with TRBD2 matching over 12 bases. Germline V gives CDR1 SGHTA, CDR2 FQGTGA. This CDR3 region has 18 residues. The ends lost 4 bases at V and 10 bases at J; junction bases unmatched: 17. The DNA of the CDR3 is TGTGCCAGCAGCTCTTACACGCCCGGGACTAGCGGGCCGGGGGAGCAGTTCTTC. Encoded protein: CASSSYTPGTSGPGEQFF.

The chain uses TRBV14 and TRBJ2-7, with TRBD1 identical over 8 bases. The CDR3 spans 15 residues. Per the germline V gene, CDR1 is SGHDN and CDR2 is FVKESK. V lost 1 base to trimming and J lost 2 bases; unmatched junction nucleotides: 4. The CDR3 DNA follows: TGTGCCAGCAGCCAAGCGGACAGGGCTACCTACGAGCAGTACTTC. It codes for CASSQADRATYEQYF.

The chain has TRBV5-1 and TRBJ2-1; 9 nucleotides line up with TRBD2. Germline V gene data show CDR1 as SGHRS and CDR2 as YFSETQ. The CDR3 is 17 amino acids. The junction had 8 bases not matched to a gene; V was cut back by 0 bases and J by 4 bases. The CDR3 region is CASSLVASGNKYNEQFF. DNA for the CDR3: TGCGCCAGCAGCTTGGTAGCTAGCGGGAATAAATACAATGAGCAGTTCTTC.

V usage is TRBV9 and J usage is TRBJ2-1, with 7 nucleotides matching TRBD2. The CDR3 extends over 13 amino acids. CDR1 and CDR2 (germline): SGDLS, YYNGEE. Unmatched junction bases numbered 10, after V lost 7 bases and J lost 9 bases. The CDR3 bases are TGTGCCAGCGGGCGGGAGCATCACGGTGAGCAGTTCTTC. It yields the protein CASGREHHGEQFF.

Regarding this clone: Other DNA sequences in this specimen translate into the identical CDR3. The chain employs TRBV5-1 and TRBJ2-1, with TRBD2 as a possible D gene (6 bases). Germline lookup yields CDR1 SGHRS and CDR2 YFSETQ. V lost 1 base to trimming and J lost 5 bases, with 10 bases between them. The CDR3 is made up of 14 amino acids. CDR3: CASSLQGGDNEQFF. The CDR3 nucleotides are TGCGCCAGCAGCTTGCAGGGCGGGGACAATGAGCAGTTCTTC.

This clone was found a few times. The chain uses TRBV7-3 and TRBJ2-1; the D gene is possibly TRBD1 (5 bases). The CDR3 length is 16 residues. Germline V gene data show CDR1 as SGHTA and CDR2 as FQGTGA. V lost 5 bases to trimming and J lost 4 bases, with 18 bases between them. This CDR3 is CASSQTGDSRYNEQFF. CDR3 DNA sequence: TGTGCCAGCAGCCAAACAGGCGACAGCAGATACAATGAGCAGTTCTTC.

This chain uses TRBV14 with TRBJ2-1; TRBD2 agrees at 7 bases. This CDR3 has 16 amino acids. The germline V gene encodes CDR1 SGHDN and CDR2 FVKESK. V trimming: 2 bases; J trimming: 9 bases; junction bases outside the gene matches: 13. Here the CDR3 DNA reads TGTGCCAGCAGCCAACCCTTCGGCGGGAGTAGGGCTGAGCAGTTCTTC. Translation: CASSQPFGGSRAEQFF.